Given below is one T cell receptor (beta chain) in context. The germline gives CDR1 SGHRS, CDR2 YFSETQ. This CDR3 comprises 14 residues. After removal of 5 bases from V and 3 bases from J, the junction contained 4 bases not matched to a gene. Measured with immunoSEQ multiplex PCR; TCRdb has only the in-frame clones, and not every one. The sample has around 86,000 clones, 85% to 95% seen once. The data were obtained in a study of T cell changes during pregnancy in multiple sclerosis. The chain couples TRBV5-1 to TRBJ2-7; 11 positions match TRBD2. The source was peripheral blood, collected in the first trimester of pregnancy. The receptor's source is a female donor with multiple sclerosis, enrolled in a pregnancy study. The CDR3 DNA reads TGCGCCAGCAGTCCGGGACTAGCGGACTACGAGCAGTACTTC. Translation gives CASSPGLADYEQYF.